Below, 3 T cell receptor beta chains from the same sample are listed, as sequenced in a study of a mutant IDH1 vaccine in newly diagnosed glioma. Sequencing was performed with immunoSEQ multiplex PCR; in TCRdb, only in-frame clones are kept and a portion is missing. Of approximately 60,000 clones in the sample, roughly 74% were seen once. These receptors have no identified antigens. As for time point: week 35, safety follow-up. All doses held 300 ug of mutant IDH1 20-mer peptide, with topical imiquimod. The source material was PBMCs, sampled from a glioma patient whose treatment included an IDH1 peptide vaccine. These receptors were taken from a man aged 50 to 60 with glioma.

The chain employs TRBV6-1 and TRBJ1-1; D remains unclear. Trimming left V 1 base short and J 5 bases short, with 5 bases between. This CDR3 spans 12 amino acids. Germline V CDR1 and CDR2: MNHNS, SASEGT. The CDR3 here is CASSEVGTEAFF. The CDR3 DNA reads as TGTGCCAGCAGTGAAGTAGGGACTGAAGCTTTCTTT.

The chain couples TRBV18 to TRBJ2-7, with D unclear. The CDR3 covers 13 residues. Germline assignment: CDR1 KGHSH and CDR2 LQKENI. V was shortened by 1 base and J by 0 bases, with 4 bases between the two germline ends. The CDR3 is CASSPQGSYEQYF. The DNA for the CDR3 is TGTGCCAGCTCACCACAGGGCTCCTACGAGCAGTACTTC. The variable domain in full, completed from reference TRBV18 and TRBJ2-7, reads NAGVMQNPRHLVRRRGQEARLRCSPMKGHSHVYWYRQLPEEGLKFMVYLQKENIIDESGMPKERFSAEFPKEGPSILRIQQVVRGDSAAYFCASSPQGSYEQYFGPGTRLTVT.

CDR3 loop: CASSDSGTGADGYTF. CDR3 DNA sequence: TGTGCCAGCAGTGATTCCGGGACAGGGGCTGATGGCTACACCTTC. The chain joins TRBV27 to TRBJ1-2; TRBD1 matches 10 bases. V shed 5 bases, J shed 6 bases, and the junction held 9 bases outside the gene matches. Germline CDR1 reads MNHEY; CDR2 reads SMNVEV (reference sequence). The CDR3 covers 15 residues.